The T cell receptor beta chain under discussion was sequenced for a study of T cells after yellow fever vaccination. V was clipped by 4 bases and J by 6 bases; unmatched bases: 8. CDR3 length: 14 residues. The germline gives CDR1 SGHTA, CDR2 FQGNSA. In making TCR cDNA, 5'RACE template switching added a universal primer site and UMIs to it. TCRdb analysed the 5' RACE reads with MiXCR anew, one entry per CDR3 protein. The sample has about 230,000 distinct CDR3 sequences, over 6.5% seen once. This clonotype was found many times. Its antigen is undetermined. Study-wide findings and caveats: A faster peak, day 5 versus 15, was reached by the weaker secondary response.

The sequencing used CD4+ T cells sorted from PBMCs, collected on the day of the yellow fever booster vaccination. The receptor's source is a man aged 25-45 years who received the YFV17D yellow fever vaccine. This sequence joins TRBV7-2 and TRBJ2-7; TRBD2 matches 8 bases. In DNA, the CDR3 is TGTGCCAGCAGCTCGGGACTAGATCGTCTCGAGCAGTACTTC. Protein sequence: CASSSGLDRLEQYF.